This T cell receptor beta chain was identified in a study of shared clonotypes between healthy human individuals. It was CD45RO-negative cells, positively selected for CCR7, that made up naive CD8 cells, with terminally differentiated effector memory CD45RA+ cells excluded. The donors, all of them Caucasian adults, lived in Nashville, Tennessee. Profiled with immunoSEQ multiplex PCR; TCRdb holds only in-frame clones, not every one. The data contain about 2 million clones, just under 95% of them singletons. Trimming at V came to 3 bases and at J to 7 bases, leaving 9 bases not matched to a gene. The CDR3 consists of 14 residues. Germline CDR1 reads SQVTM; CDR2 reads ANQGSEA.

The sequence derives from a man between 18 and 35 years old in good health. This chain connects TRBV29-1 to TRBJ1-5; TRBD1 agrees at 7 bases. Sequencing input: naive CD8+ T cells sorted from blood. The CDR3: CSVDRAGGPQPQHF. CDR3 bases: TGCAGCGTTGACCGCGCAGGGGGTCCCCAGCCCCAGCATTTT.